Each of the 20 T cell receptor beta chains below was sequenced from the same sample in a study of blood T cell repertoires in COVID-19. TCRdb keeps only in-frame clones here, not all; method: immunoSEQ multiplex PCR. The data show under 170,000 clones, with approximately 83% seen just once and roughly 3.3% held by the top ten. Sequenced sample: peripheral blood. These receptors were obtained from a man between 65 and 85 years old with acute or convalescent COVID-19.

The rearrangement uses TRBV5-6 and TRBJ2-7, with D possibly being TRBD1 (5 bases). The CDR3 covers 13 residues. The V gene lost 3 bases and the J gene lost 6 bases, with 13 bases spanning the gap. Germline V gene lookup returns CDR1 SGHDT and CDR2 YYEEEE. Written as DNA, the CDR3 is TGTGCCAGCAGCTCCGGGCCTAGGGGCGAGCAGTACTTC. It yields the protein CASSSGPRGEQYF. Combining the CDR3 with reference TRBV5-6 and TRBJ2-7 gives the whole variable domain DAGVTQSPTHLIKTRGQQVTLRCSPKSGHDTVSWYQQALGQGPQFIFQYYEEEERQRGNFPDRFSGHQFPNYSSELNVNALLLGDSALYLCASSSGPRGEQYFGPGTRLTVT.

The chain is built from TRBV9 and TRBJ1-1, with TRBD1 identical over 8 bases. The junction had 6 bases not matched to a gene; V was cut back by 2 bases and J by 6 bases. CDR1 is SGDLS, CDR2 YYNGEE, per germline. The CDR3 runs 14 residues. This CDR3 reads CASSVLGQDSEAFF. DNA of the CDR3: TGTGCCAGCAGCGTCCTGGGACAGGATTCTGAAGCTTTCTTT.

Here the CDR3 reads CASSFGRVGHNEQFF. CDR3 DNA: TGTGCCAGCAGCTTTGGGCGGGTTGGCCACAATGAGCAGTTCTTC. This chain joins TRBV5-4 and TRBJ2-1; possibly TRBD2 for D (5 bases). Germline CDR1 SGHNT, CDR2 YYREEE (reference sequence). This CDR3 spans 15 amino acids. V lost 2 bases to trimming and J lost 5 bases, with 14 bases between them.

The CDR3 sequence is CASSPSGGDQPQHF. In DNA form, the CDR3 reads TGTGCCAGCTCACCCTCAGGGGGCGATCAGCCCCAGCATTTT. The chain combines TRBV18 with TRBJ1-5; 8 bases are shared with TRBD1. Germline assignment: CDR1 KGHSH and CDR2 LQKENI. This CDR3 is 14 amino acids long. V gave up 3 bases and J gave up 5 bases; unmatched junction bases: 3.

This clone came up once. The CDR3 DNA follows: TGTGCCAGCCAGTTATCCCGGGACAGGGTTGGGGAAGCTTTCTTT. Translating gives CASQLSRDRVGEAFF. The J gene is TRBJ1-1, the V gene TRBV2; 9 nucleotides line up with TRBD1. The CDR3 has 15 amino acids. Germline CDR1 is SNHLY and CDR2 is FYNNEI. Trimming removed 8 bases from V and 8 bases from J; junction bases left unmatched: 15.

The V and J genes are TRBV7-8 and TRBJ2-7; D is possibly TRBD2 (5 bases). Germline CDR1 SGHVS, CDR2 FQNEAQ. The CDR3 loop spans 11 amino acids. Trimming stripped 3 bases from V and 5 bases from J, with 5 bases between. The DNA of the CDR3 is TGTGCCAGCAGCTTGGGAGACGAGCAGTACTTC. The encoded protein is CASSLGDEQYF.

On this clone: Since a much larger clone is just one base distant, this may be a read error. The rearrangement joins TRBV6-5 to TRBJ1-3, with 9 bases that match TRBD1. Looked up from germline, CDR1 is MNHEY and CDR2 is SVGAGI. CDR3 size: 15 residues. CDR3 region: CASSITGGGGSTIYF. CDR3 in DNA: TGTGCCAGCAGCATAACAGGGGGCGGTGGAAGCACCATATATTTT.

V gene TRBV19 combines with J gene TRBJ1-5; no clear D gene. Germline CDR1 and CDR2: LNHDA and SQIVND (reference sequence). V was cut by 3 bases and J by 6 bases, with 9 bases left in between. CDR3 length: 13 amino acids. The CDR3 sequence: CASSIGLRQPQHF. The CDR3 region has the DNA TGTGCCAGTAGTATCGGTTTGCGTCAGCCCCAGCATTTT.

This rearrangement joins TRBV5-1 to TRBJ2-5; 9 bases align to TRBD2. J gave up 2 bases and V 1 base, and 3 bases lay outside the gene matches. This CDR3 is built from 15 residues. From germline, CDR1 is SGHRS and CDR2 YFSETQ. The CDR3 DNA follows: TGCGCCAGCAGCTTGACTAGCGGGCAACAAGAGACCCAGTACTTC. Amino acid sequence: CASSLTSGQQETQYF. Looking up the rest from reference TRBV5-1 and TRBJ2-5 gives the full variable domain: KAGVTQTPRYLIKTRGQQVTLSCSPISGHRSVSWYQQTPGQGLQFLFEYFSETQRNKGNFPGRFSGRQFSNSRSEMNVSTLELGDSALYLCASSLTSGQQETQYFGPGTRLLVL.

This clone was seen once. The chain carries TRBV6-6 and TRBJ1-2; possible D gene TRBD1, 6 bases. The CDR3 has 13 residues. The ends were cut back, 2 bases at V and 5 bases at J, with 9 bases in the middle. CDR1 and CDR2 (germline): MNHNY, SVGAGI (reference sequence). This chain's CDR3 is CASSYGDKYGYTF. In nucleotides, the CDR3 is TGTGCCAGCAGTTACGGGGACAAATATGGCTACACCTTC.

This sequence joins TRBV19 and TRBJ1-2, with D possibly being TRBD1 (6 bases). The CDR3 contains 11 residues. Per the germline V gene, CDR1 is LNHDA and CDR2 is SQIVND (reference sequence). Trimming cost V 1 base and J 14 bases, with 11 bases left between them. The CDR3 loop is CASSIGYRVTF. CDR3 DNA: TGTGCCAGTAGTATAGGGTACAGGGTTACCTTC.

CDR3 DNA sequence: TGTGCCAGCCATACCGGGGCAGGGGCTTACGAGCAGTACTTC. It translates to CASHTGAGAYEQYF. The rearrangement links TRBV6-5 to TRBJ2-7; the D gene is possibly TRBD1 (6 bases). The ends were cut back, 8 bases at V and 4 bases at J, with 18 bases in the middle. Per the germline V gene, CDR1 is MNHEY and CDR2 is SVGAGI. This CDR3 is 14 amino acids long.

The V call is TRBV19, the J call TRBJ1-4; TRBD1 might be the D (6 bases). Germline lookup yields CDR1 LNHDA and CDR2 SQIVND (reference sequence). The CDR3 is 14 amino acids. V gave up 5 bases and J gave up 7 bases, with 14 bases separating them. The CDR3 coding sequence is TGTGCCAGTAGTGTACAGGGATCGATTGAAAAACTGTTTTTT. This translates into CASSVQGSIEKLFF.

This rearrangement joins TRBV30 to TRBJ2-5, with 10 bases lining up with TRBD2. V shed 0 bases and J 5 bases; nucleotides not matched to a gene: 9. Germline values: CDR1 GTSNPN, CDR2 SVGIG (reference sequence). The CDR3 totals 16 residues. CDR3 sequence: CAWSVNPVSGRETQYF. The CDR3 DNA follows: TGTGCCTGGAGTGTAAACCCCGTTAGCGGGAGGGAGACCCAGTACTTC.

This chain links TRBV5-1 with TRBJ1-5; the D gene is possibly TRBD1 (6 bases). Trimming cost V 0 bases and J 2 bases, with 9 bases left between them. Germline values: CDR1 SGHRS, CDR2 YFSETQ. The CDR3 is made up of 15 amino acids. CDR3 residues: CASSLAGVGNQPQHF. CDR3 DNA: TGCGCCAGCAGCTTGGCAGGGGTGGGCAATCAGCCCCAGCATTTT.

The sample holds a few counts of this clone. The V and J genes are TRBV9 and TRBJ2-7, with D perhaps TRBD2 (5 bases). Trimming removed 0 bases at V and 4 bases at J, with 14 bases between. The CDR3 runs to 15 residues. The germline V gene has CDR1 SGDLS and CDR2 YYNGEE. The CDR3 loop is CASSVAFGKTYEQYF. The CDR3 DNA is TGTGCCAGCAGCGTAGCCTTCGGGAAGACTTACGAGCAGTACTTC.

The chain links TRBV7-2 to TRBJ1-1; D is possibly TRBD1 (5 bases). Trimming stripped 1 base from V and 0 bases from J, with 9 bases between. The CDR3 totals 15 residues. The germline gives CDR1 SGHTA, CDR2 FQGNSA. CDR3 region: CASSLEAGLNTEAFF. The CDR3 DNA sequence: TGTGCCAGCAGCTTAGAGGCAGGGCTGAACACTGAAGCTTTCTTT.

The chain has TRBV4-2 and TRBJ2-2; D not resolved. Per germline, CDR1 LGHNA and CDR2 YNFKEQ. V gave up 1 base and J gave up 6 bases, with 9 bases separating them. The CDR3 length is 14 residues. CDR3 nucleotide sequence: TGTGCCAGCAGCCAAGCCGTATCCCCCGGGGAGCTGTTTTTT. Translated, it gives CASSQAVSPGELFF.

The chain has TRBV5-1 and TRBJ2-5, with 15 bases that match TRBD2. V trimming: 4 bases; J trimming: 4 bases; junction bases outside the gene matches: 5. CDR1 is SGHRS and CDR2 is YFSETQ in the germline V gene. The CDR3 has 16 residues. As DNA, the CDR3 is TGCGCCAGCAGCCTGGAGGGACTAGCGGGAGGAGAGACCCAGTACTTC. Its translation is CASSLEGLAGGETQYF.

The J gene is TRBJ2-5, the V gene TRBV2, with 7 bases fitting TRBD1. The CDR3 sequence is 16 residues long. CDR1 and CDR2 (germline): SNHLY, FYNNEI. J gave up 7 bases and V 0 bases, and 11 bases lay outside the gene matches. This CDR3 reads CASSEAGNRGQGTQYF. The CDR3 DNA sequence: TGTGCCAGCAGTGAAGCAGGGAATAGGGGGCAGGGGACCCAGTACTTC. Combining the CDR3 with reference TRBV2 and TRBJ2-5 gives the whole variable domain EPEVTQTPSHQVTQMGQEVILRCVPISNHLYFYWYRQILGQKVEFLVSFYNNEISEKSEIFDDQFSVERPDGSNFTLKIRSTKLEDSAMYFCASSEAGNRGQGTQYFGPGTRLLVL.